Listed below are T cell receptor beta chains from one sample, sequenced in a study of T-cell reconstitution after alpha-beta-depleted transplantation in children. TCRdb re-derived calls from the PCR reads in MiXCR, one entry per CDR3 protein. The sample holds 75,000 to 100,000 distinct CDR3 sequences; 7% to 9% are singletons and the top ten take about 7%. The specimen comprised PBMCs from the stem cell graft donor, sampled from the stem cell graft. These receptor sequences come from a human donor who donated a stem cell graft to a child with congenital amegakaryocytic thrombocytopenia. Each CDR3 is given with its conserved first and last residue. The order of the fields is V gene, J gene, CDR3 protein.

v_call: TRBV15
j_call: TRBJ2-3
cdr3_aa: CATSRTQIRADTQYF

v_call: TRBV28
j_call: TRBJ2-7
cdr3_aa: CASRKGQVANEQYF

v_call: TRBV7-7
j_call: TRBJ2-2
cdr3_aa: CASSFLGGFGGELFF

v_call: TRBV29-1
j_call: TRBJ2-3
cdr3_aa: CSVDSDRATDTQYF

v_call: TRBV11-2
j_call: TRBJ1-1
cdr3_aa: CASSPTTEAFF

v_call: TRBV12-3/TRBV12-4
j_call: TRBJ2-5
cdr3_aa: CASSSTSGSLRETQYF

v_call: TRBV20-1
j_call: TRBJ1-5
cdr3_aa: CSARVKYSGSHRAQHF

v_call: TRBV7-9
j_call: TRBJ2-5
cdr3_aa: CASFSSRVETQYF

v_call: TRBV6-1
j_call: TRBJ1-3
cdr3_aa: CASRNLGQGRSGNTIYF

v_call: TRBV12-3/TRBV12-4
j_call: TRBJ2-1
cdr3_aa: CASSSALGVKQFF

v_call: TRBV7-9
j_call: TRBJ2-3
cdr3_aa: CASSVGQISTDTQYF

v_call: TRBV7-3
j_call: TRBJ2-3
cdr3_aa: CASSYGTGSTDTQYF

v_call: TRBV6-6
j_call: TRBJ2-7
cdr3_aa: CASSRAGGYEQYF

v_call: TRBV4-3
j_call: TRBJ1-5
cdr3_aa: CASSQDLSLVGPQHF

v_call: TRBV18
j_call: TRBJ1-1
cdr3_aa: CASSSGTTNTEAFF

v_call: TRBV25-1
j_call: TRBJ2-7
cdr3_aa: CASSLTSGGEQYF

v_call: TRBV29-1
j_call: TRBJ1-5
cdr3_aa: CSVGPGPNQPQHF

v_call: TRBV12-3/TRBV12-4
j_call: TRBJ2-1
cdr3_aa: CASKTSGGRNEQFF

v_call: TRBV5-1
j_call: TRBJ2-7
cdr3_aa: CASSSLQDPYEQYF

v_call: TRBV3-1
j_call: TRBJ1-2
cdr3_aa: CASSFAGTGNYGYTF

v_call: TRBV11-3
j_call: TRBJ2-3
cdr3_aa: CASSPYGSTDTQYF

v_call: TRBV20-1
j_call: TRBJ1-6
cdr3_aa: CSARDGWTSEWNSPLHF

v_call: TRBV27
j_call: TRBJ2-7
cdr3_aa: CASSLSVGTYEQYF

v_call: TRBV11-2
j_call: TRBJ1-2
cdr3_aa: CASSLDAGIHGYTF

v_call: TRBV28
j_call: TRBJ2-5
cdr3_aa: CASSSLTGAETQYF

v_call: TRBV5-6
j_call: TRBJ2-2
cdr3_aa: CASSSDGNTYTGELFF

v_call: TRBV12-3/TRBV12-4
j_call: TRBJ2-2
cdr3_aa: CASRQGAAAGELFF

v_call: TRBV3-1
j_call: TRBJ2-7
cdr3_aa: CASSPSGGHEQYF

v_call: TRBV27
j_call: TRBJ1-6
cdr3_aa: CASSYLPGTRSSPLHF

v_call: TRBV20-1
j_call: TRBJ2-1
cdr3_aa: CSARGRAGWNEQFF

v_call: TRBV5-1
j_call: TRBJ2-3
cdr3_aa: CASSGGTRSTDTQYF